This T cell receptor (beta chain) was found in a study of Ad26.COV2.S vaccination and SARS-CoV-2 variants. Study-wide context: The Ad26.COV2.S arm of the COV1001 trial was where the donor was placed.

V lost 4 bases and J 8 bases, leaving 11 bases between the germline ends. The CDR3 covers 13 residues. CDR1 and CDR2 from the germline V gene are LGHNA and YNFKEQ. This clone was detected only once. Noted treatment: around 19 received Ad26.COV2.S at low or high dose, single or two shots; 5 received placebo; per-sample allocation not given. At day 63 after the first vaccine or placebo injection, samples were drawn. It was an adult aged 18-55 years in Boston who was the donor. Vaccination used an Ad26 vector expressing Wuhan-strain SARS-CoV-2 spike. The method was immunoSEQ multiplex PCR; TCRdb's version includes in-frame clones alone and lacks a portion of them. The data contain around 400,000 clones, 80% to 95% of them singletons.

The receptor was isolated from a person aged 18-60 years who received the Ad26.COV2.S COVID-19 vaccine or a placebo. The source material was peripheral blood, sampled in a trial of Ad26.COV2.S vaccine versus placebo. The gene calls are TRBV4-2 and TRBJ2-2; the D is unclear. CDR3 amino acids: CASSLHLVGELFF. The CDR3 region has the DNA TGTGCCAGCAGCCTACACCTGGTGGGGGAGCTGTTTTTT.